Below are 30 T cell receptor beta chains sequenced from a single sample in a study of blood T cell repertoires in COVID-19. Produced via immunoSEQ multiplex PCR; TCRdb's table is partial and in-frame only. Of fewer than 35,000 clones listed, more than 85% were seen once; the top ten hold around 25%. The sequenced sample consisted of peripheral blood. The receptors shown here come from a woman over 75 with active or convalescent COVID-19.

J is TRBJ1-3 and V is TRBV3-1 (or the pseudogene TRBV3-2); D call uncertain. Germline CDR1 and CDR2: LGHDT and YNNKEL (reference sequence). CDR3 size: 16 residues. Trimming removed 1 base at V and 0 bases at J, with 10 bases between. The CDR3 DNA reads TGTGCCAGCAGCCAAGGAGGGCAATTCTCTGGAAACACCATATATTTT. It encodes CASSQGGQFSGNTIYF.

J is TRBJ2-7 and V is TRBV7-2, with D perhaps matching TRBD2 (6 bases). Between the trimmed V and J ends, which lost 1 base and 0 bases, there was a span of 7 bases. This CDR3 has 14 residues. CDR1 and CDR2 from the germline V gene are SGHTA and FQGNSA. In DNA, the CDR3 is TGTGCCAGCAGCTTAGTGACTAGCTCCTACGAGCAGTACTTC. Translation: CASSLVTSSYEQYF.

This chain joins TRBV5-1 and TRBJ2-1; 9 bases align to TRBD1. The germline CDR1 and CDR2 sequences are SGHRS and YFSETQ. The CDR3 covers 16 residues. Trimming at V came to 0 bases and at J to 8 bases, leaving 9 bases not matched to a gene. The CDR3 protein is CASSLVLGQGEDEQFF. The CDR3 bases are TGCGCCAGCAGCTTGGTTCTGGGACAGGGTGAGGATGAGCAGTTCTTC.

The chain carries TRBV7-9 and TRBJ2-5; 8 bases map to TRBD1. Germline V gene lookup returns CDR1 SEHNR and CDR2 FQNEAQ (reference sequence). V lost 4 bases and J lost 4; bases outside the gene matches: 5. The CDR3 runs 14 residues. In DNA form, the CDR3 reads TGTGCCAGCAGCTCGACAGGGGACGGAGAGACCCAGTACTTC. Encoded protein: CASSSTGDGETQYF.

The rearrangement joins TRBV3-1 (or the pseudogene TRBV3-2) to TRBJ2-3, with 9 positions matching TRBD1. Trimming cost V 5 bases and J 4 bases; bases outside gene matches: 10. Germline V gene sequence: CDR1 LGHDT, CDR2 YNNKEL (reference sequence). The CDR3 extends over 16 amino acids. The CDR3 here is CASSTTTGGLADTQYF. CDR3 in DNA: TGTGCCAGCAGCACTACAACAGGGGGCCTCGCAGATACGCAGTATTTT.

The CDR3 sequence: CASSPRGVMGTEAFF. The CDR3 nucleotides are TGTGCCAGCAGTCCCCGGGGGGTGATGGGGACTGAAGCTTTCTTT. This chain connects TRBV6-5 to TRBJ1-1; possible D gene TRBD1, 5 bases. Per the germline V gene, CDR1 is MNHEY and CDR2 is SVGAGI. The V and J ends lost 5 bases and 5 bases respectively, with 18 bases between them. The CDR3 consists of 15 residues.

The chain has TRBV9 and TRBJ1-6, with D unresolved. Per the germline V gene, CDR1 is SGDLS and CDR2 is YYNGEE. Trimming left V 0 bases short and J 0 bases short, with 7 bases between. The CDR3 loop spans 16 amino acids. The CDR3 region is CASSVDAGSYNSPLHF. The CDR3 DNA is TGTGCCAGCAGCGTAGATGCGGGCTCCTATAATTCACCCCTCCACTTT. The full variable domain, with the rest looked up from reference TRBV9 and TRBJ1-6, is DSGVTQTPKHLITATGQRVTLRCSPRSGDLSVYWYQQSLDQGLQFLIQYYNGEERAKGNILERFSAQQFPDLHSELNLSSLELGDSALYFCASSVDAGSYNSPLHFGNGTRLTVT.

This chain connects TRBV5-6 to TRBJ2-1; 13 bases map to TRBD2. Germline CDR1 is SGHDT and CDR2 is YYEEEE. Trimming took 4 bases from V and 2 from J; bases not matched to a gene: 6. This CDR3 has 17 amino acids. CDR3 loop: CASSEGTSGGAYNEQFF. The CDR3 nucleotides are TGTGCCAGCAGCGAAGGAACTAGCGGGGGGGCCTACAATGAGCAGTTCTTC. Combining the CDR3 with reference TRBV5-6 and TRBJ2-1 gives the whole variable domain DAGVTQSPTHLIKTRGQQVTLRCSPKSGHDTVSWYQQALGQGPQFIFQYYEEEERQRGNFPDRFSGHQFPNYSSELNVNALLLGDSALYLCASSEGTSGGAYNEQFFGPGTRLTVL.

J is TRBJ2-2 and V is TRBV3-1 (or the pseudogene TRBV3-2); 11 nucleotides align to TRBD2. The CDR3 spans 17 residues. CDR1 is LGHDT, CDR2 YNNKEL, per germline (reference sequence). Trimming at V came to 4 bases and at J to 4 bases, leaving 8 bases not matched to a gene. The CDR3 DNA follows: TGTGCCAGCAGCCTCCGTAGCGGGGGGGCGACCACCGGGGAGCTGTTTTTT. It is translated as CASSLRSGGATTGELFF.

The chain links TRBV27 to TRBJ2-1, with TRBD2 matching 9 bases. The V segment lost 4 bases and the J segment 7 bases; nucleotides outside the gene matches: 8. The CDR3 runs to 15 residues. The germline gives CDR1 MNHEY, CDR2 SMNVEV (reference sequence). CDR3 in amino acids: CASSWRGGQPNEQFF. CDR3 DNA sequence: TGTGCCAGCAGTTGGCGGGGGGGCCAGCCTAATGAGCAGTTCTTC.

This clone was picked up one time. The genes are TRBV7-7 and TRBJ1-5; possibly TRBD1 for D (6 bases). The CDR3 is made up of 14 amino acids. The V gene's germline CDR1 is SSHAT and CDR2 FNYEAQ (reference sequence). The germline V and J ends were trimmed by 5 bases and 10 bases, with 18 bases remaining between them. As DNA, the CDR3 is TGTGCCAGCAGCCTGGGACACTTAGGGTCACCCCAGCATTTT. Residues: CASSLGHLGSPQHF.

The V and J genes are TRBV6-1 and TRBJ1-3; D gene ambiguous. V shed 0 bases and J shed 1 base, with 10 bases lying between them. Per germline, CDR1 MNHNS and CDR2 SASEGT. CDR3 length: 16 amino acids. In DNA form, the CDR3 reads TGTGCCAGCAGTGAAGCGCTTTCGGGGTCTGGAAACACCATATATTTT. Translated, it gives CASSEALSGSGNTIYF.

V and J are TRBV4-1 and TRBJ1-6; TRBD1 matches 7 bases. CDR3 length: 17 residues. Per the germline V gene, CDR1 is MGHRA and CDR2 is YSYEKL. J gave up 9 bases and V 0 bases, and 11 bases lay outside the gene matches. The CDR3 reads CASSQEVAGRQGSPLHF. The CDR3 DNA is TGCGCCAGCAGCCAAGAAGTGGCGGGGCGACAGGGTTCACCCCTCCACTTT.

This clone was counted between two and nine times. DNA of the CDR3: TGCGCCAGCAGCCATACGGGGGGATTGGGGACAACTAATGAAAAACTGTTTTTT. This gives the protein CASSHTGGLGTTNEKLFF. V usage is TRBV4-1 and J usage is TRBJ1-4; D is possibly TRBD1 (5 bases). Trimming left V 3 bases short and J 0 bases short, with 17 bases between. This CDR3 is built from 18 residues. Germline assignment: CDR1 MGHRA and CDR2 YSYEKL.

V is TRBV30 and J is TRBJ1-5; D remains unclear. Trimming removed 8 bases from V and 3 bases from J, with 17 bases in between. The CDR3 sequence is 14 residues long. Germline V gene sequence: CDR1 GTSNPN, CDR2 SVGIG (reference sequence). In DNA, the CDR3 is TGTGCCCTCAGTGTAACGCATTCCAATCAGCCCCAGCATTTT. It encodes CALSVTHSNQPQHF.

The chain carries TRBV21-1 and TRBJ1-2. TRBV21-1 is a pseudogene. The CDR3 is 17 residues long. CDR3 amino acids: CASSKALREGSNYGYTF. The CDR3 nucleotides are TGTGCCAGCAGCAAAGCGCTAAGGGAGGGGTCGAACTATGGCTACACCTTC.

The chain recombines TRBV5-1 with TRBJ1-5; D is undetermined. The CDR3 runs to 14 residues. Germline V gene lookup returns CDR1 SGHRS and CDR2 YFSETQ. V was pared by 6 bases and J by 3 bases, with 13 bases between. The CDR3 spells CASKPIQNNQPQHF. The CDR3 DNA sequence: TGCGCCAGCAAGCCCATTCAAAACAATCAGCCCCAGCATTTT.

CDR3 DNA: TGTGCCAGCCGACGGACAGCACTTGAAAAACTGTTTTTT. This encodes CASRRTALEKLFF. The V call is TRBV28, the J call TRBJ1-4; D might be TRBD1 (6 bases). Trimming took 8 bases from V and 7 from J, leaving 14 bases between them. CDR1 is MDHEN, CDR2 SYDVKM, per germline. This CDR3 has 13 residues.

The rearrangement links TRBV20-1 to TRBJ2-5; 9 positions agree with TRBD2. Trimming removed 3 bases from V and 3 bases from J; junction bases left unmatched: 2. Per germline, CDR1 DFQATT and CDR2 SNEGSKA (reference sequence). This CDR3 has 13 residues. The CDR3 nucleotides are TGCAGTGCTAGTCCTAGCGGGAAAGAGACCCAGTACTTC. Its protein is CSASPSGKETQYF.

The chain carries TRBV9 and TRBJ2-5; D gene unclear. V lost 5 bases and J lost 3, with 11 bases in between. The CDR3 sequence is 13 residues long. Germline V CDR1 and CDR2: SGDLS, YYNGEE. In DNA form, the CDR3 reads TGTGCCAGCAGTAAAACTAAAGAAGAGACCCAGTACTTC. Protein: CASSKTKEETQYF.

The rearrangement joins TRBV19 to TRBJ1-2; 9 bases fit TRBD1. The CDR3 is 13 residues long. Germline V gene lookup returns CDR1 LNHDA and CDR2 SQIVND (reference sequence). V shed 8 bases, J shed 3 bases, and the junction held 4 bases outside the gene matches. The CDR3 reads CASEGQGYYGYTF. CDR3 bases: TGTGCCAGTGAAGGACAGGGGTACTATGGCTACACCTTC.

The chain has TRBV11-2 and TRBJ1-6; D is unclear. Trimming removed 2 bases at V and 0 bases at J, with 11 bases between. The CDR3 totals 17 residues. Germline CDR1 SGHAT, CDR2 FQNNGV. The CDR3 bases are TGTGCCAGCAGCTTATCAACAGTTAGCTCCTATAATTCACCCCTCCACTTT. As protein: CASSLSTVSSYNSPLHF.

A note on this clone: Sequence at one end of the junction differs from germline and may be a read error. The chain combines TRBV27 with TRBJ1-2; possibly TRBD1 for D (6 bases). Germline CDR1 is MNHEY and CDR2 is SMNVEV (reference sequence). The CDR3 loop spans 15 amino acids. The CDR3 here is CAGSHPPAGAYGYTF. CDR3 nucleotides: TGTGCCGGCAGCCATCCCCCGGCGGGGGCGTATGGCTACACCTTC.

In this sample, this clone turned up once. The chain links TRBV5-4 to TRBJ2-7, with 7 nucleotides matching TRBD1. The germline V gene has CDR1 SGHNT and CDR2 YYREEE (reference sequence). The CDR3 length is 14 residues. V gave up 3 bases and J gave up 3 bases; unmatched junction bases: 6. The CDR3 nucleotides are TGTGCCAGCAGCTACCGGGACAGCGTCTACGAGCAGTACTTC. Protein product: CASSYRDSVYEQYF.

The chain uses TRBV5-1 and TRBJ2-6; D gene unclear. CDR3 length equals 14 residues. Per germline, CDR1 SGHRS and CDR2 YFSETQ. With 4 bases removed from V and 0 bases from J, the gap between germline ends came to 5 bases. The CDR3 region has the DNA TGCGCCAGCAGCCCTCCCTCTGGGGCCAACGTCCTGACTTTC. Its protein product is CASSPPSGANVLTF. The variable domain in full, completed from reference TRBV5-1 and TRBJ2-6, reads KAGVTQTPRYLIKTRGQQVTLSCSPISGHRSVSWYQQTPGQGLQFLFEYFSETQRNKGNFPGRFSGRQFSNSRSEMNVSTLELGDSALYLCASSPPSGANVLTFGAGSRLTVL.

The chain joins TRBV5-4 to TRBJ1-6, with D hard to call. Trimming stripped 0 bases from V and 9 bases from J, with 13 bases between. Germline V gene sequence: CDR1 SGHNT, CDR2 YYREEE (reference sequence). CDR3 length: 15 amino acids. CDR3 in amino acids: CASSLDNLATSPLHF. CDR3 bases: TGTGCCAGCAGCTTGGACAATCTAGCAACTTCACCCCTCCACTTT.

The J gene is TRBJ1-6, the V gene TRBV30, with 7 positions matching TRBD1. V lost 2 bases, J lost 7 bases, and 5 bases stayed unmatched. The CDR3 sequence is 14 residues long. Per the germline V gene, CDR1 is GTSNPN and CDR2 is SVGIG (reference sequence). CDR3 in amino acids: CAWSKGQRNSPLHF. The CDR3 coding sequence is TGTGCCTGGAGTAAGGGACAGAGGAATTCACCCCTCCACTTT.

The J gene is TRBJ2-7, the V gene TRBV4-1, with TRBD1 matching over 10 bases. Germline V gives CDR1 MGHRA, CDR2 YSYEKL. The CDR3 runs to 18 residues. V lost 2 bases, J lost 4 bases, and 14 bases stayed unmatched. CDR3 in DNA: TGCGCCAGCAGCCAAACCGGGACAGGGGTGTTGAATCGGTACGAGCAGTACTTC. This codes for CASSQTGTGVLNRYEQYF.

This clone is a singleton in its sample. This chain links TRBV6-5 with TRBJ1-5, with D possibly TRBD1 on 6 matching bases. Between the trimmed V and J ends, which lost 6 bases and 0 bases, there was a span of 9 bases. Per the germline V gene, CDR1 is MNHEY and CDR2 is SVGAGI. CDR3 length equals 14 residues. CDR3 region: CASRRGGSNQPQHF. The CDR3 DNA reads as TGTGCCAGCAGGCGAGGGGGTAGCAATCAGCCCCAGCATTTT.

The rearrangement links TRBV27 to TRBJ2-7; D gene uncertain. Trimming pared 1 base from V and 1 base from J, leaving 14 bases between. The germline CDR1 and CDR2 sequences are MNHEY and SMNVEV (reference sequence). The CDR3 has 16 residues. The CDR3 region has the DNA TGTGCCAGCAGTTTATTTTTCAACAGCCTATCCTACGAGCAGTACTTC. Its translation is CASSLFFNSLSYEQYF.